The 3 T cell receptor beta chains given below trace back to one sample, sequenced in a study of blood T cell repertoires in COVID-19. TCRdb keeps only in-frame clones here, not all; method: immunoSEQ multiplex PCR. The sample consists of 240,000 or so clones, around 88% of them appearing once. The sample consisted of peripheral blood. Receptors were obtained from a man older than 75 with acute or convalescent COVID-19.

CDR3 bases: TGTGCCAGCAGTTTATTAGGGTCAGGGGTCAGCGAGCAGTACTTC. Translating it yields CASSLLGSGVSEQYF. V usage is TRBV28 and J usage is TRBJ2-7; tentatively, D is TRBD1 (6 bases). Deletions cut 1 base from V and 6 bases from J, with 16 bases between. Germline V gene sequence: CDR1 MDHEN, CDR2 SYDVKM. This CDR3 is 15 amino acids long.

The chain combines TRBV4-1 with TRBJ2-7; 9 bases line up with TRBD2. J lost 5 bases, V lost 4 bases, and 12 bases had no gene match. The length of the CDR3 is 16 residues. Germline V lookup: CDR1 MGHRA, CDR2 YSYEKL. In nucleotides, the CDR3 is TGCGCCAGCAGCCCTAACGAAGGGACTAGCCTCAACGAGCAGTACTTC. This translates into CASSPNEGTSLNEQYF.

The chain combines TRBV3-1 (or the pseudogene TRBV3-2) with TRBJ1-1; no clear D. Germline assignment: CDR1 LGHDT and CDR2 YNNKEL (reference sequence). This CDR3 comprises 14 residues. V dropped 3 bases and J dropped 6 bases, with 14 bases sitting between them. As DNA, the CDR3 is TGTGCCAGCAGCCATTCATCGCCTGGAGCTGAAGCTTTCTTT. As protein: CASSHSSPGAEAFF.